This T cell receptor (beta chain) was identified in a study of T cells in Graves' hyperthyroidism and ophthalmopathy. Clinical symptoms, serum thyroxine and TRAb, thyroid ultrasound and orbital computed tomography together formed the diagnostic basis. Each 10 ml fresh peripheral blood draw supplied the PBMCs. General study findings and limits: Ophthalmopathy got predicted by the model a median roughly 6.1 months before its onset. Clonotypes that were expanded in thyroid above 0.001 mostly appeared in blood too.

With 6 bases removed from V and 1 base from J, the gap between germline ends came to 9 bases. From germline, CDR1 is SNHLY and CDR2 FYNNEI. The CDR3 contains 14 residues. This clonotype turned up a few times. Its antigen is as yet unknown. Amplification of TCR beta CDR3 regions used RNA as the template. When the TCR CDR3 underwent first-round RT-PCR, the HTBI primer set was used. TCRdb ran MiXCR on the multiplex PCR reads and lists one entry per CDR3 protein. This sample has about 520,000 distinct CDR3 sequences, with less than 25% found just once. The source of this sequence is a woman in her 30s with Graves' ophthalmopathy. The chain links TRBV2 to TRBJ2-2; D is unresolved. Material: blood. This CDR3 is CASRKDLNTGELFF. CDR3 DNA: TGTGCCAGCAGAAAAGACTTGAACACCGGGGAGCTGTTTTTT.